This is a list of T cell receptor beta chains from one sample in a study of technical replicates of blood from a handful of donors. Assay: immunoSEQ multiplex PCR; the TCRdb copy retains only in-frame clones and omits some. The table lists under 85,000 clones, approximately 97% of them singletons. Material: T cells isolated from PBMCs. Source of these receptors: a human donor in good health. Both conserved end residues are part of each CDR3.

TRBJ2-1,TRBV11-2,CASSLVGVPGEQFF
TRBJ1-2,TRBV6-1,CASLPGINYGYTF
TRBJ1-2,TRBV6-6,CASSYGTGDLGYTF
TRBJ2-1,TRBV28,CASLAASSYNEQFF
TRBJ1-1,TRBV7-9,CASSPRYELNTEAFF
TRBJ2-3,TRBV6-1,CASTLAGQGADTQYF
TRBJ2-3,TRBV7-8,CASSLGPSTDTQYF
TRBJ2-7,TRBV29-1,CSALLAGFEQYF
TRBJ2-5,TRBV7-3,CASSFDRQETQYF
TRBJ2-1,TRBV5-4,CASSLYSGGAGYNEQFF
TRBJ1-4,TRBV4-1,CASSQDLGAGGSEKLFF
TRBJ1-3,TRBV5-6,CASSRTGNTIYF
TRBJ1-1,TRBV6-6,CASSYGSLNTEAFF
TRBJ1-1,TRBV5-8,CASAQSMNTEAFF
TRBJ1-1,TRBV6-8,CASSYSIWRGQHMNTEAFF
TRBJ2-7,TRBV19,CASSLQATYEQYF
TRBJ2-1,TRBV5-6,CASSLPGQGIYNEQFF
TRBJ2-1,TRBV6-6,CASSYQGGEQFF
TRBJ1-2,TRBV9,CASSVSESYGYTF
TRBJ1-4,TRBV7-9,CASSQSGTGNEKLFF
TRBJ2-7,TRBV7-9,CASSPTGTGGEQYF
TRBJ2-5,TRBV7-9,CASSPVGGRETQYF
TRBJ1-1,TRBV5-1,CASSLAGTGVTEAFF
TRBJ2-2,TRBV2,CASKVARGTGELFF
TRBJ2-3,TRBV10-1,CASSDGGGGDTQYF
TRBJ1-6,TRBV5-1,CASSVDSSYNSPLHF
TRBJ2-1,TRBV11-3,CASSLGYRNEQFF
TRBJ1-2,TRBV18,CASSPDQGRGYTF
TRBJ2-2,TRBV7-9,CASSSIAGESPGELFF
TRBJ2-7,TRBV19,CASSLTGFGSYEQYF
TRBJ1-6,TRBV15,CATSRDAGSPLHF
TRBJ1-1,TRBV4-2,CASSQGQGILAFF
TRBJ2-1,TRBV25-1,CASSVAGGVNEQFF
TRBJ2-5,TRBV5-5,CASSFPSGSWETQYF
TRBJ1-1,TRBV11-1,CASSLLGGAFTEAFF
TRBJ2-2,TRBV9,CASSFSGGARGELFF
TRBJ2-6,TRBV15,CATSRTGTATSGANVLTF
TRBJ2-1,TRBV4-1,CASSQVGRSSRAHEQFF
TRBJ1-1,TRBV7-9,CASTFLGTGNTEAFF
TRBJ1-1,TRBV19,CASSTDRAAFEAFF